This TCR beta chain was observed in a study of blood T cell repertoires in COVID-19 (TCRdb year 2020). With regard to the full study: Collaborator samples came from the United States, Italy and Spain and covered acute and convalescent phases of COVID-19. The prospective study material was composed of cDNA or gDNA derived from T cells, B-cell-depleted T cells, or PBMCs. Deeply sampled blood TCRbeta repertoires from subjects exposed to, actively infected with, or recovered from COVID-19 were included in the dataset. A freely available public database, intended as a resource for researchers studying the immune response to SARS-CoV-2, is where the repertoires were released. Samples came from the ongoing ImmuneRACE study (first 160 participants) plus 1,254 subjects from 6 global collaborators. Nearly every sample came with metadata listing a de-identified subject ID, COVID-19 status, age in years and sex. Where available, HLA class I and class II types were taken from metadata supplied by the sample provider and were not determined by assay-based typing.

CDR1 and CDR2 were assigned from the germline V gene as ENHRY and SYGVKD. The CDR3 covers 15 residues, taking in both the cysteine and the phenylalanine. Just CDR3 DNA is preserved here, 45 bases in frame from base 1. The junction shows trimming of 0 bases on V and 8 bases on J, and the gene matches do not reach 9 bases of it. With regard to this clone: No cognate antigen has been identified for it. Base qualities are not recorded, but no much larger clone differs from it by a single base.

The immunoSEQ Assay, a bias-controlled multiplex PCR, was used to amplify TCRbeta CDR3 regions from genomic DNA. Per the source publication's procedure: Within the assay, amplification of reference gene primers was used to estimate how many nucleated cells each sample contained. To quantify the absolute abundance of each unique TCRbeta CDR3 rearrangement, sequence reads were collapsed and filtered. Productive Simpson clonality was computed per sample as the square root of Simpson's diversity index over productive rearrangements. As stored in TCRdb, this immuneACCESS dataset retains in-frame rearrangements with V and J assigned. A fraction of the clones does not appear; measured against another copy, unresolved V genes explain less than half of the discrepancy, and the remainder lacks a known reason. Clonal size and the V and J genes are those of that table, whereas D and trimming came from the DNA. The sample table contains under 85,000 clones; only one count was recorded for approximately 91% of them. The ten largest clones take up approximately 12% of the sample.

The collaborating institutions used their own protocols to collect whole blood in K2EDTA tubes. For TCRbeta analysis, collaborators shipped samples in one of three forms: frozen whole blood, isolated PBMCs, or DNA extracted from either of those sample types. Overall study outcomes, separate from this receptor: How much clinical and demographic metadata was included differed by source and by participant, and the metadata was provided uncurated.

The TCR comes from a man aged 65 to 79 with active or convalescent COVID-19. Sequencing was carried out using peripheral blood. The rearrangement joined TRBV10-3 to TRBJ2-7; 8 central bases correspond to TRBD1. The CDR3 protein is CAISESTGQGRKQYF. The DNA sequence is TGTGCCATCAGTGAGTCGACAGGACAGGGAAGAAAGCAGTACTTC.